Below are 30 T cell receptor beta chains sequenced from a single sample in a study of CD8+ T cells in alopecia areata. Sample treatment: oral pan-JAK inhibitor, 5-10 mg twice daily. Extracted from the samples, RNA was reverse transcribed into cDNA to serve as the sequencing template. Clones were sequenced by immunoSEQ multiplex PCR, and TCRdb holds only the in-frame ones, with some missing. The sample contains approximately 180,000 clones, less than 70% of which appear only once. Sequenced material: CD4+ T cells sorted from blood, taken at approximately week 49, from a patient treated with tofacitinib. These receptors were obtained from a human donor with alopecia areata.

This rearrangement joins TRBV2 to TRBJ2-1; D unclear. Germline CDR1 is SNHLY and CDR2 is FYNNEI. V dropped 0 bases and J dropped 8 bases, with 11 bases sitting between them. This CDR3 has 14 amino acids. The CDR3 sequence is CASSEALEPHEQFF. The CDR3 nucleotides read TGTGCCAGCAGTGAAGCGCTTGAGCCGCATGAGCAGTTCTTC.

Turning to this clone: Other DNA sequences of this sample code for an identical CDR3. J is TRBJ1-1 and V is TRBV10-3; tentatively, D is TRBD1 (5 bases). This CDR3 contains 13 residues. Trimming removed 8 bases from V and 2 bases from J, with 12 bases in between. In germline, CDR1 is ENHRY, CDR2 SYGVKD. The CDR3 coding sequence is TGTGCCATCCGGGACTCCCCTAACACTGAAGCTTTCTTT. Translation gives CAIRDSPNTEAFF.

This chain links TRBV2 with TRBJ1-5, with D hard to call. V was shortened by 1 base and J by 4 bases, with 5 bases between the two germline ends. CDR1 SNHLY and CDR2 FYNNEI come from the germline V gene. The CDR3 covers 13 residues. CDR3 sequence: CASSEERNQPQHF. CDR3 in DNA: TGTGCCAGCAGTGAAGAGAGGAATCAGCCCCAGCATTTT.

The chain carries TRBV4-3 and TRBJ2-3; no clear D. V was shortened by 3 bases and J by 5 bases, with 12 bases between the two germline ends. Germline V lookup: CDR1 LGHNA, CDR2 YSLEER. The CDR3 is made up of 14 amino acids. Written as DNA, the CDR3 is TGCGCCAGCAGCCAGGGCTTGGCAGAAGATACGCAGTATTTT. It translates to CASSQGLAEDTQYF.

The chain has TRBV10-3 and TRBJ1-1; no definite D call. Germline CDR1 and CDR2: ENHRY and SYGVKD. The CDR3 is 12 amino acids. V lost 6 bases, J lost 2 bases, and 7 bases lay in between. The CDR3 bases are TGTGCCATCAGCGACTTTAACACTGAAGCTTTCTTT. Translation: CAISDFNTEAFF.

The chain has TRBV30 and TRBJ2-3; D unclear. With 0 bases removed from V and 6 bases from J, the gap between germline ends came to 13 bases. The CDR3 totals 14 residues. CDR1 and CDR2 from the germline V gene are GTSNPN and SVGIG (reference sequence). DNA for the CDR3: TGTGCCTGGAGTGTAAGACCCAACGGGGATACGCAGTATTTT. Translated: CAWSVRPNGDTQYF.

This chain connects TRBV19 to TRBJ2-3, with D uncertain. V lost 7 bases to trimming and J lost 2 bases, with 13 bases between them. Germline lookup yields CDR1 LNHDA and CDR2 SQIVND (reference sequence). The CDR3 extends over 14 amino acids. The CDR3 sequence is CASTMRWPTDTQYF. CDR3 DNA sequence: TGTGCCAGTACCATGAGGTGGCCCACAGATACGCAGTATTTT.

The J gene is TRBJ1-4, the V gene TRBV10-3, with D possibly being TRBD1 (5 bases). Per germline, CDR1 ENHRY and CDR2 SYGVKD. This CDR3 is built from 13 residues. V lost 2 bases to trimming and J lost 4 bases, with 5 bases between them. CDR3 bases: TGTGCCATCAGTGAGGACAGTAATGAAAAACTGTTTTTT. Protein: CAISEDSNEKLFF.

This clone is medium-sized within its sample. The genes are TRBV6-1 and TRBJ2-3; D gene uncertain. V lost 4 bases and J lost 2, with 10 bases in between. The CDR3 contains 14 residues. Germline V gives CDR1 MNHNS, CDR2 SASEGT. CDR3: CASSGPFNTDTQYF. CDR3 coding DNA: TGTGCCAGCAGTGGACCTTTCAACACAGATACGCAGTATTTT.

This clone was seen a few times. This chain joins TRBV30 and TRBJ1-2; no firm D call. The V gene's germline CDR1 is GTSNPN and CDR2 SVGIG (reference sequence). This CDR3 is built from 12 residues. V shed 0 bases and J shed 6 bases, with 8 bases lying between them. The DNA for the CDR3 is TGTGCCTGGAGTGTAGACGATCATGGCTACACCTTC. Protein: CAWSVDDHGYTF.

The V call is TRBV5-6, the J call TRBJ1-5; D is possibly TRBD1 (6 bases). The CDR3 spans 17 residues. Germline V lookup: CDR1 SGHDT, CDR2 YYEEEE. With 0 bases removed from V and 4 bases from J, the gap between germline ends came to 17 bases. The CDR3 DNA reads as TGTGCCAGCAGCTTGGCCGCGGCGACAGGAGTTAATCAGCCCCAGCATTTT. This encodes CASSLAAATGVNQPQHF.

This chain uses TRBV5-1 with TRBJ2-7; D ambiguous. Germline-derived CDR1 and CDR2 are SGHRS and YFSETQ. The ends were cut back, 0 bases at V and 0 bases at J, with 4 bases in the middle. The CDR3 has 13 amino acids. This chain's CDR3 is CASSLEASYEQYF. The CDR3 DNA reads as TGCGCCAGCAGCTTGGAAGCCTCCTACGAGCAGTACTTC.

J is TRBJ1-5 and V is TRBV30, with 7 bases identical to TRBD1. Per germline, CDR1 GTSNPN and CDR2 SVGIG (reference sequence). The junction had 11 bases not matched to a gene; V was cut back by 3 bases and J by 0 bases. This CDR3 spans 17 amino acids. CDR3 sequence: CAWSDQGVPYSNQPQHF. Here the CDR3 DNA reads TGTGCCTGGAGCGACCAGGGGGTTCCTTATAGCAATCAGCCCCAGCATTTT.

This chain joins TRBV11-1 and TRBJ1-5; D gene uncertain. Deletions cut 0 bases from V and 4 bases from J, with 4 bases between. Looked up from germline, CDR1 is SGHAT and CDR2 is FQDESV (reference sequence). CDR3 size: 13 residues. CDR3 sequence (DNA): TGTGCCAGCAGCTTAGCTCGGAATCAGCCCCAGCATTTT. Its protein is CASSLARNQPQHF.

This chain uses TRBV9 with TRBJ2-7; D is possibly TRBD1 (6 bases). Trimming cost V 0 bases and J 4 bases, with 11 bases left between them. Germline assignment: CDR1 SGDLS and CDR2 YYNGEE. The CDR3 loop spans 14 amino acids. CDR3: CASSVGDKPYEQYF. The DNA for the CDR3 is TGTGCCAGCAGCGTAGGGGACAAACCTTACGAGCAGTACTTC.

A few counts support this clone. CDR3 sequence reads: CASSKGPIAPLHF. The CDR3 DNA reads as TGTGCCAGCAGCAAAGGTCCGATAGCACCCCTCCACTTT. The chain couples TRBV21-1 to TRBJ1-6. TRBV21-1 is described as a pseudogene. The CDR3 covers 13 residues.

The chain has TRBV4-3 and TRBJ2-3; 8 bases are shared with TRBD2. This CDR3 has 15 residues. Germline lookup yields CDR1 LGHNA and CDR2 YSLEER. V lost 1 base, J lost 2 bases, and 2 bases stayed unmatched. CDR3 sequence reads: CASSQAAGVTDTQYF. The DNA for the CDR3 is TGCGCCAGCAGCCAAGCAGCGGGGGTCACAGATACGCAGTATTTT.

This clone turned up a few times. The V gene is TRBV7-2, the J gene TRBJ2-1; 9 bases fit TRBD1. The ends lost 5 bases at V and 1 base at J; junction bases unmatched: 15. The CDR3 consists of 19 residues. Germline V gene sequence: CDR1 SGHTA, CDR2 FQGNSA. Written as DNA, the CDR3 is TGTGCCAGCAGCCCCCGGGACACAGGGGGCGCGCTATCCTACAATGAGCAGTTCTTC. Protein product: CASSPRDTGGALSYNEQFF.

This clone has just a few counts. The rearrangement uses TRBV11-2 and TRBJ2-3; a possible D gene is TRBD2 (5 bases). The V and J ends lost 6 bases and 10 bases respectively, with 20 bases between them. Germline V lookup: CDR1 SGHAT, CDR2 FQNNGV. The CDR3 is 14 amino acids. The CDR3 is CASRAVDSRAPQYF. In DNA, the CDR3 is TGTGCCAGCAGAGCCGTGGACTCCCGGGCACCGCAGTATTTT.

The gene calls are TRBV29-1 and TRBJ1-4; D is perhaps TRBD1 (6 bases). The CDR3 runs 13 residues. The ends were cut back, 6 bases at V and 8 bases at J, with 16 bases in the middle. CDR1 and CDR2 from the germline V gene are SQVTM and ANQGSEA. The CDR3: CSVGEGVGEKLFF. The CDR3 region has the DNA TGCAGCGTGGGGGAGGGGGTTGGCGAAAAACTGTTTTTT.

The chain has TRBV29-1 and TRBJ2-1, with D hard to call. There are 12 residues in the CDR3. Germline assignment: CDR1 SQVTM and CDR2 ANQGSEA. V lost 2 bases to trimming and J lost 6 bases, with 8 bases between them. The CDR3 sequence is CSVERLFNEQFF. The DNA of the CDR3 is TGCAGCGTTGAACGGCTGTTCAATGAGCAGTTCTTC.

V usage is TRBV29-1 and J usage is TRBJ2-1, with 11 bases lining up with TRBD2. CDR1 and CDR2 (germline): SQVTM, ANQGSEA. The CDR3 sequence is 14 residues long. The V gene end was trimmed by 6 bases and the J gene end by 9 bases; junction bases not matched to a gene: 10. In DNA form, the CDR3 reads TGCAGCGTCCGACCGGGACTAGCGGCAATTGAGCAGTTCTTC. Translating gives CSVRPGLAAIEQFF.

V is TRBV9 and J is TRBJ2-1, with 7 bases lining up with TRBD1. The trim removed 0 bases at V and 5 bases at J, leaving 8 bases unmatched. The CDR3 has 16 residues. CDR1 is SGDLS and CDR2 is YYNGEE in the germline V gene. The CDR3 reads CASSVDSGQSNNEQFF. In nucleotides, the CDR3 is TGTGCCAGCAGCGTAGATTCGGGACAGTCTAACAATGAGCAGTTCTTC. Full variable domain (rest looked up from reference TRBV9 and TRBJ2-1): DSGVTQTPKHLITATGQRVTLRCSPRSGDLSVYWYQQSLDQGLQFLIQYYNGEERAKGNILERFSAQQFPDLHSELNLSSLELGDSALYFCASSVDSGQSNNEQFFGPGTRLTVL.

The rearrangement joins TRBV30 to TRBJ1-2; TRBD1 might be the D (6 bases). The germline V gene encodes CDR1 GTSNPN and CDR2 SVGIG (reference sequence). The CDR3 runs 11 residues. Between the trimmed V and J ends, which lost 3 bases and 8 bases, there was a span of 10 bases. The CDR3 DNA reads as TGTGCCTGGAGGGGACATGTGGGCTACACCTTC. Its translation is CAWRGHVGYTF.

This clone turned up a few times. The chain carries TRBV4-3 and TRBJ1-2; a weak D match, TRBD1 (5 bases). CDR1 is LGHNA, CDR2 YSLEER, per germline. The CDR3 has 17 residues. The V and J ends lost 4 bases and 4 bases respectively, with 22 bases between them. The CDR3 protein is CASSLRRDSKGVYGYTF. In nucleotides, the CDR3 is TGCGCCAGCAGCCTAAGGAGGGACTCCAAGGGCGTCTATGGCTACACCTTC.

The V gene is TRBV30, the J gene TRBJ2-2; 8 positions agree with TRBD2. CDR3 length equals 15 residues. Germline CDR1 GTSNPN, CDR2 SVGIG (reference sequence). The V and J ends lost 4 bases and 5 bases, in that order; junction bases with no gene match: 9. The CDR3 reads CAWNPGLGPTGELFF. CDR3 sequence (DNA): TGTGCCTGGAACCCGGGACTAGGTCCAACCGGGGAGCTGTTTTTT.

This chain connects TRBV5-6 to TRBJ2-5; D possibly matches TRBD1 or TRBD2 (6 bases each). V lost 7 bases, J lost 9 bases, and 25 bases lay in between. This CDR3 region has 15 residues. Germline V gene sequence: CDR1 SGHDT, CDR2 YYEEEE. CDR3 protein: CASGEKGGPVVAQYF. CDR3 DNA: TGTGCCAGCGGGGAAAAGGGGGGCCCGGTTGTGGCCCAGTACTTC.

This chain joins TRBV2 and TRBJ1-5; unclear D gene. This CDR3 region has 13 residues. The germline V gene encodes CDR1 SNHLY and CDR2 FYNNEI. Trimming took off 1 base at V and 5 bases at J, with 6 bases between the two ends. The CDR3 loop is CASSEDGDQPQHF. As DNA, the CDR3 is TGTGCCAGCAGTGAAGACGGAGATCAGCCCCAGCATTTT.

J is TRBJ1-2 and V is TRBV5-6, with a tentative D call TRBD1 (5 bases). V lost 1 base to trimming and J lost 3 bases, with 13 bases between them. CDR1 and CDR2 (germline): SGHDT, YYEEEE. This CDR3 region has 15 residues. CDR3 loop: CASSLIRGAYYGYTF. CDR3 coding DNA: TGTGCCAGCAGCTTGATAAGGGGCGCTTACTATGGCTACACCTTC.

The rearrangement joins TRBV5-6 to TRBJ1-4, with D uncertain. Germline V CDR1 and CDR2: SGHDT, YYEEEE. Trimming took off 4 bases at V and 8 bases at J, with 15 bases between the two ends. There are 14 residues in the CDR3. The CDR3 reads CASSAGPTGEKLFF. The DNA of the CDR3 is TGTGCCAGCAGCGCCGGCCCCACCGGCGAAAAACTGTTTTTT.